Listed here are 15 T cell receptor beta chains from one sample, sequenced in a study of T cell responses to AZD1222 COVID-19 vaccine. Some clones are missing from TCRdb's copy, which holds only in-frame ones; the method was immunoSEQ multiplex PCR. The profile covers more than 95,000 clones, with 75% to 90% appearing a single time and about 8.7% taken by the ten largest. The sequencing here drew on peripheral blood, taken on day 0 of AZD1222 vaccination. The receptors originated from an adult in good health.

The chain is built from TRBV10-3 and TRBJ1-2; 8 nucleotides agree with TRBD1. The V and J ends lost 3 bases and 0 bases, in that order; junction bases with no gene match: 15. The CDR3 runs 19 residues. CDR1 ENHRY and CDR2 SYGVKD come from the germline V gene. CDR3 loop: CAISEGGRGRRSSNYGYTF. As DNA, the CDR3 is TGTGCCATCAGTGAAGGCGGCAGGGGGCGAAGGTCGTCTAACTATGGCTACACCTTC.

The rearrangement joins TRBV18 to TRBJ2-7; 11 positions agree with TRBD1. The CDR3 loop spans 15 amino acids. Germline V gene lookup returns CDR1 KGHSH and CDR2 LQKENI. V gave up 5 bases and J gave up 2 bases; unmatched junction bases: 5. This chain's CDR3 is CASSSPGQGAYEQYF. The CDR3 region has the DNA TGTGCCAGCTCATCTCCGGGACAGGGGGCCTACGAGCAGTACTTC.

The chain is built from TRBV5-1 and TRBJ2-2; D gene ambiguous. The germline V gene encodes CDR1 SGHRS and CDR2 YFSETQ. CDR3 length: 16 residues. V was trimmed by 7 bases and J by 0 bases, leaving 16 bases between them. DNA for the CDR3: TGCGCCAGCGGCCAAACAAGATACGCGAACACCGGGGAGCTGTTTTTT. Encoded protein: CASGQTRYANTGELFF.

This chain connects TRBV29-1 to TRBJ2-1; possibly TRBD1 or TRBD2 for D (5 bases each). V shed 3 bases and J shed 3 bases, with 12 bases lying between them. The CDR3 contains 14 residues. The germline CDR1 and CDR2 sequences are SQVTM and ANQGSEA. In DNA form, the CDR3 reads TGCAGCGTTGATATGGGGGTTGGCTACAATGAGCAGTTCTTC. This sequence encodes CSVDMGVGYNEQFF.

The chain has TRBV9 and TRBJ2-5, with 9 bases lining up with TRBD1. V lost 0 bases, J lost 5 bases, and 5 bases stayed unmatched. This CDR3 region has 15 residues. CDR1 is SGDLS and CDR2 is YYNGEE in the germline V gene. The CDR3 spells CASSVVGTGLETQYF. The CDR3 DNA is TGTGCCAGCAGCGTAGTGGGGACAGGGTTGGAGACCCAGTACTTC.

The V call is TRBV28, the J call TRBJ2-7, with 8 positions matching TRBD2. The CDR3 is made up of 15 amino acids. Germline CDR1 MDHEN, CDR2 SYDVKM. After removal of 6 bases from V and 4 bases from J, the junction contained 11 bases not matched to a gene. The CDR3 loop is CASSSPAGGLYEQYF. The DNA for the CDR3 is TGTGCCAGCAGCTCCCCGGCGGGAGGACTATACGAGCAGTACTTC. Full variable domain (rest looked up from reference TRBV28 and TRBJ2-7): DVKVTQSSRYLVKRTGEKVFLECVQDMDHENMFWYRQDPGLGLRLIYFSYDVKMKEKGDIPEGYSVSREKKERFSLILESASTNQTSMYLCASSSPAGGLYEQYFGPGTRLTVT.

This chain links TRBV2 with TRBJ2-1; D is unclear. The length of the CDR3 is 15 residues. The germline V and J ends were trimmed by 3 bases and 0 bases, with 9 bases remaining between them. Germline assignment: CDR1 SNHLY and CDR2 FYNNEI. CDR3 residues: CASSDGYSSYNEQFF. The DNA of the CDR3 is TGTGCCAGCAGTGACGGCTACAGCTCCTACAATGAGCAGTTCTTC.

V and J are TRBV27 and TRBJ2-7; TRBD2 aligns across 7 bases. Unmatched junction bases numbered 3, after V lost 4 bases and J lost 0 bases. This CDR3 spans 14 amino acids. Germline assignment: CDR1 MNHEY and CDR2 SMNVEV (reference sequence). CDR3 protein: CASSSRTSSYEQYF. The CDR3 DNA reads TGTGCCAGCAGTTCCCGGACTAGCTCCTACGAGCAGTACTTC.

V and J are TRBV24-1 and TRBJ2-3; D unclear. Trimming cost V 7 bases and J 6 bases, with 10 bases left between them. Germline V gene sequence: CDR1 KGHDR, CDR2 SFDVKD. This CDR3 has 12 residues. Written as DNA, the CDR3 is TGTGCCACCAGCGTTCGCGGTGATACGCAGTATTTT. This gives the protein CATSVRGDTQYF.

This clone was detected once. The chain couples TRBV18 to TRBJ2-6, with D possibly being TRBD2 (5 bases). This CDR3 comprises 16 residues. V was shortened by 3 bases and J by 0 bases, with 9 bases between the two germline ends. Germline CDR1 and CDR2: KGHSH and LQKENI. CDR3 sequence (DNA): TGTGCCAGCTCACCTCTAGCAGACTCTGGGGCCAACGTCCTGACTTTC. This codes for CASSPLADSGANVLTF.

The V call is TRBV28, the J call TRBJ2-1; no clear D. Germline loops: CDR1 MDHEN, CDR2 SYDVKM. The CDR3 covers 15 residues. V was clipped by 3 bases and J by 2 bases, with 11 bases between them. CDR3 nucleotides: TGTGCCAGCAGTTTTCACCGGACCGCCTACAATGAGCAGTTCTTC. It is translated as CASSFHRTAYNEQFF.

V gene TRBV18 combines with J gene TRBJ1-5; D is possibly TRBD1 (5 bases). The CDR3 runs to 13 residues. The V and J ends lost 6 bases and 2 bases respectively, with 8 bases between them. In germline, CDR1 is KGHSH, CDR2 LQKENI. The CDR3 is CASSQGGNQPQHF. The CDR3 DNA reads as TGTGCCAGCTCCCAAGGGGGCAATCAGCCCCAGCATTTT.

A single count supports this clone. The chain joins TRBV9 to TRBJ1-3; D not certain. The CDR3 has 13 amino acids. Trimming pared 5 bases from V and 2 bases from J, leaving 8 bases between. Germline CDR1 reads SGDLS; CDR2 reads YYNGEE. Here the CDR3 reads CASSTTTGNTIYF. CDR3 sequence (DNA): TGTGCCAGCAGTACAACCACTGGAAACACCATATATTTT.

This chain joins TRBV6-5 and TRBJ1-2, with a tentative D call TRBD1 (5 bases). Germline CDR1 is MNHEY and CDR2 is SVGAGI. The CDR3 has 13 residues. V lost 6 bases, J lost 7 bases, and 15 bases lay in between. CDR3 sequence reads: CASSLDILGGYTF. Here the CDR3 DNA reads TGTGCCAGCAGCCTGGACATACTGGGTGGCTACACCTTC.

The chain combines TRBV7-2 with TRBJ1-2; D gene ambiguous. This CDR3 spans 15 amino acids. CDR1 and CDR2 from the germline V gene are SGHTA and FQGNSA. V was trimmed by 1 base and J by 5 bases, leaving 14 bases between them. CDR3 loop: CASSLDSGSSYGYTF. DNA for the CDR3: TGTGCCAGCAGCTTAGATAGTGGCAGTTCATATGGCTACACCTTC.